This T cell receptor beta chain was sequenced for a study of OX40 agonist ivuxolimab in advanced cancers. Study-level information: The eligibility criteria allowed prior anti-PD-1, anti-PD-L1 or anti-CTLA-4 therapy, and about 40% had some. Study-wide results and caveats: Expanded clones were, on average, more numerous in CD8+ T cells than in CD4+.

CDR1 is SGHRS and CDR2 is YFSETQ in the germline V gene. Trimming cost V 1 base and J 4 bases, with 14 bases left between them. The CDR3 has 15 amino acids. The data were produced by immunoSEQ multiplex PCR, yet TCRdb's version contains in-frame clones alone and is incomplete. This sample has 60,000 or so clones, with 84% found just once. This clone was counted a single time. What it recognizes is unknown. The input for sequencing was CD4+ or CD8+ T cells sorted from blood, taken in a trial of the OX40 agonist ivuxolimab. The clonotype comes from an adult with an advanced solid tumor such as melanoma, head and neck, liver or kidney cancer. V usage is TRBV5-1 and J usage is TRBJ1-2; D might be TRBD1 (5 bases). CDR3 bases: TGCGCCAGCAGCTTGTCTCGGGACGCCGCCTATGGCTACACCTTC. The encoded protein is CASSLSRDAAYGYTF.